These 27 T cell receptor beta chains came from one sample sequenced in a study of sequential checkpoint blockade in melanoma. The sample's treatment: randomized to nivolumab then ipilimumab (arm A) or the reverse (arm B). Measured with immunoSEQ multiplex PCR; TCRdb has only the in-frame clones, and not every one. Among about 8,400 clones listed, roughly nine tenths were seen once. The sequenced sample was CD8+ T cells sorted from blood (inferred from file names), obtained from a patient given nivolumab and ipilimumab in sequence. These receptors were obtained from a human donor with melanoma.

The chain combines TRBV7-2 with TRBJ2-7; TRBD2 matches at 9 bases. J was trimmed by 2 bases and V by 3 bases; bases with no gene match: 2. The CDR3 totals 14 residues. Germline V gives CDR1 SGHTA, CDR2 FQGNSA. The CDR3 loop reads CASSLREGTYEQYF. The CDR3, as DNA: TGTGCCAGCAGCTTGCGGGAGGGGACCTACGAGCAGTACTTC.

In its sample, this clone is large (0.1 to 1%). This chain links TRBV5-1 with TRBJ2-7; D perhaps matches TRBD2 (6 bases). V dropped 7 bases and J dropped 2 bases, with 16 bases sitting between them. CDR1 and CDR2 (germline): SGHRS, YFSETQ. The CDR3 is 14 amino acids. As DNA, the CDR3 is TGCGCCAGCGGGACGGAGGGGCTAACCTACGAGCAGTACTTC. It encodes CASGTEGLTYEQYF.

The V and J genes are TRBV27 and TRBJ1-5, with D tentatively TRBD1 (5 bases). Trimming left V 0 bases short and J 4 bases short, with 10 bases between. This CDR3 has 15 residues. The germline V gene has CDR1 MNHEY and CDR2 SMNVEV (reference sequence). The DNA of the CDR3 is TGTGCCAGCAGTTTATCAAGGGGAGGGAATCAGCCCCAGCATTTT. It encodes CASSLSRGGNQPQHF.

The chain has TRBV7-6 and TRBJ2-7, with TRBD2 matching over 13 bases. The CDR3 has 16 residues. Unmatched junction bases numbered 4, after V lost 5 bases and J lost 0 bases. Germline assignment: CDR1 SGHVS and CDR2 FNYEAQ. The CDR3 loop reads CASSPGTSGNSYEQYV. Written as DNA, the CDR3 is TGTGCCAGCAGCCCCGGGACTAGCGGGAACTCCTACGAGCAGTACGTC.

This chain joins TRBV7-2 and TRBJ2-7; perhaps TRBD2 as D (6 bases). CDR3 size: 14 residues. The V and J ends lost 9 bases and 3 bases respectively, with 18 bases between them. CDR1 is SGHTA and CDR2 is FQGNSA in the germline V gene. The CDR3 nucleotides are TGTGCCAGTCACCCCGGGACTGACAACTACGAGCAGTACGTC. Amino acid sequence: CASHPGTDNYEQYV.

The rearrangement links TRBV19 to TRBJ2-7; 14 bases match TRBD2. CDR3 size: 18 residues. The germline gives CDR1 LNHDA, CDR2 SQIVND (reference sequence). V shed 3 bases, J shed 6 bases, and the junction held 13 bases outside the gene matches. In DNA form, the CDR3 reads TGTGCCAGTAGTATGTATGGGGTCGGGACTAGCGGGAGCGCCGAGCAGTACTTC. The encoded protein is CASSMYGVGTSGSAEQYF.

The chain joins TRBV27 to TRBJ1-5; D remains ambiguous. This CDR3 has 15 residues. The V and J ends lost 0 bases and 7 bases respectively, with 13 bases between them. CDR1 MNHEY and CDR2 SMNVEV come from the germline V gene (reference sequence). The CDR3 coding sequence is TGTGCCAGCAGTTTATCACCCCCCGGGGTACAGCCCCAGCATTTT. As protein: CASSLSPPGVQPQHF.

The chain carries TRBV29-1 and TRBJ1-2, with no clear D. In germline, CDR1 is SQVTM, CDR2 ANQGSEA. V was clipped by 7 bases and J by 7 bases, with 13 bases between them. This CDR3 region has 11 residues. The CDR3, as DNA: TGCAGCGCTCCAGGTGTTCGTGGCTACACCTTC. It translates to CSAPGVRGYTF.

Only one count was recorded for this clone. In DNA form, the CDR3 reads TGTGCCAGCAGAACTTTAGACAGGGGCATTGGAAACACCATATATTTT. This translates into CASRTLDRGIGNTIYF. This sequence joins TRBV11-2 and TRBJ1-3; TRBD1 matches at 8 bases. The length of the CDR3 is 16 residues. V was pared by 6 bases and J by 3 bases, with 10 bases of the junction left unmatched. The germline V gene has CDR1 SGHAT and CDR2 FQNNGV.

The chain's CDR3 is CASSLEVMRGQGEHEQYF. Here the CDR3 DNA reads TGTGCCAGCAGTTTGGAGGTTATGCGGGGACAGGGGGAACACGAGCAGTACTTC. The gene calls are TRBV27 and TRBJ2-7; the match to TRBD1 covers 11 bases. Germline CDR1 MNHEY, CDR2 SMNVEV (reference sequence). The CDR3 totals 18 residues. V trimming: 3 bases; J trimming: 5 bases; junction bases outside the gene matches: 15.

V and J are TRBV5-6 and TRBJ2-7; 10 nucleotides match TRBD2. The CDR3 consists of 15 residues. The germline CDR1 and CDR2 sequences are SGHDT and YYEEEE. The junction had 12 bases not matched to a gene; V was cut back by 5 bases and J by 7 bases. The CDR3 here is CASRENPLAGVEQYV. In DNA, the CDR3 is TGTGCCAGCAGGGAAAACCCCCTAGCGGGGGTAGAGCAGTACGTC.

The V gene is TRBV9, the J gene TRBJ2-1, with 16 bases fitting TRBD2. Germline CDR1 and CDR2: SGDLS and YYNGEE. The CDR3 sequence is 15 residues long. Trimming at V came to 4 bases and at J to 8 bases, leaving 3 bases not matched to a gene. CDR3 sequence: CASSPGTSGRDEQFF. For the CDR3, the DNA is TGTGCCAGCAGCCCAGGGACTAGCGGGAGGGATGAGCAGTTCTTC. Filled out from reference TRBV9 and TRBJ2-1, the complete variable domain reads DSGVTQTPKHLITATGQRVTLRCSPRSGDLSVYWYQQSLDQGLQFLIQYYNGEERAKGNILERFSAQQFPDLHSELNLSSLELGDSALYFCASSPGTSGRDEQFFGPGTRLTVL.

This clone showed up just a few times. This chain connects TRBV28 to TRBJ1-5; 7 bases are a match to TRBD1. Per the germline V gene, CDR1 is MDHEN and CDR2 is SYDVKM. This CDR3 has 17 residues. Unmatched junction bases numbered 12, after V lost 5 bases and J lost 2 bases. DNA for the CDR3: TGTGCCAGCAGTAACCAGCCCAGGGGGACGGGCAATCAGCCCCAGCATTTT. It specifies CASSNQPRGTGNQPQHF.

The chain combines TRBV5-4 with TRBJ1-1, with a weak D call TRBD1 (5 bases). Germline CDR1 SGHNT, CDR2 YYREEE (reference sequence). This CDR3 is built from 14 residues. V lost 3 bases, J lost 2 bases, and 11 bases lay in between. The chain's CDR3 is CASSSRTINTEAFF. CDR3 DNA: TGTGCCAGCAGCTCCAGGACAATTAACACTGAAGCTTTCTTT.

The chain employs TRBV27 and TRBJ2-7; 9 positions agree with TRBD2. V dropped 8 bases and J dropped 1; count of bases not matched to a gene: 9. From germline, CDR1 is MNHEY and CDR2 SMNVEV (reference sequence). CDR3 length: 15 residues. CDR3 in amino acids: CASGLSGSSSYEQYF. The CDR3, as DNA: TGTGCCAGCGGCCTTAGCGGGAGTTCGTCCTACGAGCAGTACTTC.

The chain joins TRBV13 to TRBJ1-4, with D perhaps matching TRBD1 (5 bases). V lost 3 bases and J lost 3, with 8 bases in between. The CDR3 loop spans 14 amino acids. CDR1 and CDR2 (germline): PRHDT, FYEKMQ (reference sequence). CDR3 coding DNA: TGTGCCAGCAGCTTCTGGGGCCCTAATGAAAAACTGTTTTTT. Its translation: CASSFWGPNEKLFF.

The gene calls are TRBV9 and TRBJ1-5; D gene ambiguous. CDR1 and CDR2 from the germline V gene are SGDLS and YYNGEE. V dropped 0 bases and J dropped 4 bases, with 5 bases sitting between them. This CDR3 has 13 amino acids. CDR3 loop: CASSVAANQPQHF. The CDR3 DNA follows: TGTGCCAGCAGCGTAGCAGCGAATCAGCCCCAGCATTTT.

The chain links TRBV10-2 to TRBJ2-7; TRBD2 agrees at 8 bases. Germline V CDR1 and CDR2: WSHSY, SAAADI. Germline trimming cut 8 bases from V and 3 bases from J; bases unmatched to any gene: 6. The CDR3 has 13 amino acids. CDR3 sequence (DNA): TGCGCCAGCGGCCTAGCGGGTGGCTACGAGCAGTACTTC. This codes for CASGLAGGYEQYF.

V is TRBV19 and J is TRBJ2-7; D remains unclear. The CDR3 totals 15 residues. Trimming took 1 base from V and 2 from J, leaving 12 bases between them. The V gene's germline CDR1 is LNHDA and CDR2 SQIVND (reference sequence). The CDR3 loop is CASSIAGGGTYEQYV. CDR3 sequence (DNA): TGTGCCAGTAGTATAGCCGGCGGCGGAACCTACGAGCAGTACGTC.

The rearrangement joins TRBV27 to TRBJ2-7; 7 positions match TRBD1. The CDR3 has 14 amino acids. V gave up 6 bases and J gave up 4 bases; unmatched junction bases: 9. CDR1 is MNHEY and CDR2 is SMNVEV in the germline V gene (reference sequence). The DNA for the CDR3 is TGTGCCAGCAGAGTCAGACAGGGAGTGTACGAGCAGTACTTC. This codes for CASRVRQGVYEQYF.

The rearrangement uses TRBV5-6 and TRBJ2-7; 7 positions match TRBD1. Looked up from germline, CDR1 is SGHDT and CDR2 is YYEEEE. The ends lost 3 bases at V and 2 bases at J; junction bases unmatched: 14. The CDR3 has 17 residues. CDR3 DNA sequence: TGTGCCAGCAGCTCCCATATCCCAGGACAGGTGACCTACGAGCAGTACGTC. It specifies CASSSHIPGQVTYEQYV.

The rearrangement joins TRBV7-2 to TRBJ2-7; 10 nucleotides align to TRBD2. The CDR3 totals 16 residues. V gave up 4 bases and J gave up 3 bases; unmatched junction bases: 9. Germline V gene data show CDR1 as SGHTA and CDR2 as FQGNSA. Here the CDR3 reads CASSSFGLADFYEQYF. The CDR3 bases are TGTGCCAGCAGCTCGTTCGGACTAGCGGATTTCTACGAGCAGTACTTC.

V usage is TRBV11-2 and J usage is TRBJ2-2, with TRBD2 matching over 12 bases. This CDR3 has 16 residues. J lost 6 bases, V lost 6 bases, and 8 bases had no gene match. Germline CDR1 SGHAT, CDR2 FQNNGV. The CDR3 DNA is TGTGCCAGCAGAACATCTAGCGGGAGGGCCTCCGGGGAGCTGTTTTTT. Protein: CASRTSSGRASGELFF.

This chain connects TRBV6-4 to TRBJ2-7; D perhaps matches TRBD2 (6 bases). V shed 6 bases and J shed 4 bases, with 10 bases lying between them. The CDR3 consists of 12 residues. Germline V gene lookup returns CDR1 MRHNA and CDR2 SNTAGT. CDR3 region: CASRGRGYEQYV. Written as DNA, the CDR3 is TGTGCCAGCAGAGGACGGGGGTACGAGCAGTACGTC.

The V gene is TRBV28, the J gene TRBJ2-7, with D perhaps matching TRBD1 or TRBD2 (6 bases each). Germline CDR1 MDHEN, CDR2 SYDVKM. Trimming removed 6 bases from V and 7 bases from J, with 10 bases in between. The CDR3 covers 11 residues. The CDR3 sequence: CASSLGGEQYF. The CDR3 nucleotides read TGTGCCAGCAGCTTAGGGGGGGAGCAGTACTTC.

Here the CDR3 reads CASVEDRRASEQYF. CDR3 DNA sequence: TGTGCCAGCGTGGAGGACAGACGGGCCTCCGAGCAGTACTTC. The chain joins TRBV2 to TRBJ2-7, with TRBD1 as a possible D gene (6 bases). Trimming removed 8 bases at V and 6 bases at J, with 20 bases between. Germline lookup yields CDR1 SNHLY and CDR2 FYNNEI. The CDR3 sequence is 14 residues long.

A single count supports this clone. This chain joins TRBV27 and TRBJ2-7; D is unclear. V lost 3 bases and J lost 5, with 8 bases in between. The CDR3 runs to 12 residues. The germline V gene has CDR1 MNHEY and CDR2 SMNVEV (reference sequence). Here the CDR3 DNA reads TGTGCCAGCAGTTTCTTCGGAGACGAGCAGTACTTC. This codes for CASSFFGDEQYF.